This entry is about one TCR beta chain. What it recognizes is unknown. Assay: immunoSEQ multiplex PCR; the TCRdb copy retains only in-frame clones and omits some. The data hold approximately 170,000 clones, with approximately 86% observed a single time. This sample was included in a study of T cell responses to AZD1222 COVID-19 vaccine. Findings and limits, study-wide: Clonal diversity was possibly underestimated; the donors were predominantly white British and more often female.

This clonotype was sampled from an adult who received the AZD1222 COVID-19 vaccine. The sample in question was peripheral blood, obtained 28 days after the second AZD1222 dose.

CDR3 in amino acids: CASSLSGDSSYEQYF. CDR3 DNA sequence: TGTGCCAGCAGCTTATCCGGGGACTCCTCCTACGAGCAGTACTTC. The chain employs TRBV7-8 and TRBJ2-7; D perhaps matches TRBD2 (6 bases). The CDR3 is made up of 15 amino acids. Germline CDR1 is SGHVS and CDR2 is FQNEAQ. V was cut by 2 bases and J by 0 bases, with 11 bases left in between. Complete variable domain (other parts from reference TRBV7-8 and TRBJ2-7): GAGVSQSPRYKVAKRGQDVALRCDPISGHVSLFWYQQALGQGPEFLTYFQNEAQLDKSGLPSDRFFAERPEGSVSTLKIQRTQQEDSAVYLCASSLSGDSSYEQYFGPGTRLTVT.